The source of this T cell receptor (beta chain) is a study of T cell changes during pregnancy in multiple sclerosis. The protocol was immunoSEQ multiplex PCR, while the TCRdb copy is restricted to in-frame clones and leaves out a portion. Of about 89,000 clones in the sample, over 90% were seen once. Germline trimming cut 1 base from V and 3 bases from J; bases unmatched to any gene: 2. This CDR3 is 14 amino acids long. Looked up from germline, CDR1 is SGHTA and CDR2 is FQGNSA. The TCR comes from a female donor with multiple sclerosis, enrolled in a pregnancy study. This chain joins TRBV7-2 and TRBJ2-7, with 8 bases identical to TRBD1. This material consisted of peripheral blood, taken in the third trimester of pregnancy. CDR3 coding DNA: TGTGCCAGCAGCTTAGGACAGGGGTTCTACGAGCAGTACTTC. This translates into CASSLGQGFYEQYF.